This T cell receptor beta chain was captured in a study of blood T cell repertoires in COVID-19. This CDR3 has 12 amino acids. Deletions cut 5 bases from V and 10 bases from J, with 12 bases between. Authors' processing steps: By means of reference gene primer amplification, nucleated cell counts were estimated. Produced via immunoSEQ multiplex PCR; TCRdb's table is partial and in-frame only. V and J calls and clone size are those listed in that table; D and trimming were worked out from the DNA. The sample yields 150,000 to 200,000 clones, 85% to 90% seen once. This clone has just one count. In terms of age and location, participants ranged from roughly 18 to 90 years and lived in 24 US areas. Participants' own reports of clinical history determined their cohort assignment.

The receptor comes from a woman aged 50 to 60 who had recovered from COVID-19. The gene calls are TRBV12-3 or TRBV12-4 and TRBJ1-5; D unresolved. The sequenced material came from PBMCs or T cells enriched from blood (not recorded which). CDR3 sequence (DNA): TGTGCCAGCAGTCCCGGGAATGGCCCCCAGCATTTT. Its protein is CASSPGNGPQHF.